This T cell receptor beta chain was identified during a study of control samples from healthy donors and cancer patients. Produced via immunoSEQ multiplex PCR; TCRdb's table is partial and in-frame only. The sample shows under 20,000 clones, about 89% of them seen only once. The germline CDR1 and CDR2 sequences are MNHNS and SASEGT. This CDR3 comprises 11 residues. Trimming shortened V by 6 bases and J by 4 bases, and 6 bases separated the two germline ends. This TCR was sampled from a woman in her 70s with colorectal cancer. The chain combines TRBV6-1 with TRBJ1-2; no firm D call. The sequencing sample was made of PBMCs. The CDR3 region has the DNA TGTGCCAGCAGCTCCAGCTATGGCTACACCTTC. Its translation: CASSSSYGYTF.